These T cell receptor beta chains were read from a single sample in a study of blood T cell repertoires in COVID-19. This table comes from immunoSEQ multiplex PCR, and its TCRdb copy is limited to in-frame clones, with some not included. Of roughly 200,000 clones in the sample, approximately 90% were seen once. Sequencing was carried out using peripheral blood. The receptor set was obtained from a man between 45 and 60 years old with acute or convalescent COVID-19. Both conserved end residues are part of each CDR3. The order of the fields is D gene, V gene, J gene, clone size, CDR3 DNA, CDR3 protein. The D gene is left open where the match is weak. Clone size is not always given. Where it is, it says once, few, many or a class for expanded clones.

D: TRBD2
V: TRBV7-9
J: TRBJ2-1
size: .
DNA: TGTGCCAGCAGCCCCCCCGGCGGGAGTGGCAATGAGCAGTTCTTC
CDR3: CASSPPGGSGNEQFF

D: .
V: TRBV19
J: TRBJ2-1
size: few
DNA: TGTGCCAGTAGTATGAGAAACAATGAGCAGTTCTTC
CDR3: CASSMRNNEQFF

D: .
V: TRBV27
J: TRBJ1-3
size: once
DNA: TGTGCCACGCCCTCCCGGGCTGGAAACACCATATATTTT
CDR3: CATPSRAGNTIYF

D: .
V: TRBV10-3
J: TRBJ1-1
size: .
DNA: TGTGCCATCAGTTTTTCAGGGGTGGACACTGAAGCTTTCTTT
CDR3: CAISFSGVDTEAFF

D: .
V: TRBV9
J: TRBJ2-3
size: .
DNA: TGTGCCAGCAGCGTAGGCGGGGGCACCACAGATACGCAGTATTTT
CDR3: CASSVGGGTTDTQYF

D: .
V: TRBV10-3
J: TRBJ2-6
size: few
DNA: TGTGCCATCAGTGTTGGGGAGCTCAGCTCTGGGGCCAACGTCCTGACTTTC
CDR3: CAISVGELSSGANVLTF

D: TRBD1
V: TRBV6-5
J: TRBJ2-3
size: .
DNA: TGTGCCAGCAGTTACGGACAGGGGGCGGGTGCAGATACGCAGTATTTT
CDR3: CASSYGQGAGADTQYF

D: .
V: TRBV28
J: TRBJ2-7
size: .
DNA: TGTGCCAGCAGCACCCCCGGTGGCGGTGATCCCTACGAGCAGTACTTC
CDR3: CASSTPGGGDPYEQYF

D: .
V: TRBV12-3/TRBV12-4
J: TRBJ1-5
size: .
DNA: TGTGCCAGCAGCTGGGCCGATCAGCCCCAGCATTTT
CDR3: CASSWADQPQHF

D: .
V: TRBV21-1
J: TRBJ1-5
size: .
DNA: TGTGCCAGCTACCGGGGGGAGACGGCCAATCAGCCCCAGCATTTT
CDR3: CASYRGETANQPQHF

D: .
V: TRBV18
J: TRBJ2-5
size: .
DNA: TGTGCCAGCTCACCCTACCAGCGGGAGACCCAGTACTTC
CDR3: CASSPYQRETQYF

D: .
V: TRBV5-4
J: TRBJ1-4
size: .
DNA: TGTGCCAGCAGCTCCGGGGGGTGGGCTAATGAAAAACTGTTTTTT
CDR3: CASSSGGWANEKLFF

D: TRBD2
V: TRBV7-3
J: TRBJ2-3
size: .
DNA: TGTGCCAGCAGCTCATCACTAGCGGGGGATACGCAGTATTTT
CDR3: CASSSSLAGDTQYF

D: .
V: TRBV21-1
J: TRBJ1-1
size: .
DNA: TGTGCCAGCAGCAAACCCTGGACAGGCTGGACTGAAGCTTTCTTT
CDR3: CASSKPWTGWTEAFF

D: TRBD2
V: TRBV28
J: TRBJ2-5
size: .
DNA: TGTGCCAGCAGTCCAGCGGGAGGGCCTCAAGAGACCCAGTACTTC
CDR3: CASSPAGGPQETQYF

D: TRBD1
V: TRBV10-3
J: TRBJ1-1
size: .
DNA: TGTGCCATCACCACACAGGGGATCGACACTGAAGCTTTCTTT
CDR3: CAITTQGIDTEAFF

D: .
V: TRBV19
J: TRBJ2-1
size: .
DNA: TGTGCCAGTAGTTTCGACAGTTACAATGAGCAGTTCTTC
CDR3: CASSFDSYNEQFF